Below, one T cell receptor beta chain is given with its context. Antigen unknown. The germline gives CDR1 MNHEY, CDR2 SMNVEV (reference sequence). Between the trimmed V and J ends, which lost 5 bases and 0 bases, there was a span of 14 bases. The CDR3 has 16 amino acids. Time point in this sample: cycle 4 day 1 (C4D1), after 5 to 7 weeks of nivolumab. Following autologous stem cell transplantation, relapse occurred in every patient, and exposure to brentuximab vedotin varied. This sample was included in a study of PD-1 blockade in classical Hodgkin lymphoma. Whole-study results and caveats: The origin of the repertoire differences remains undefined, with disease activity or prior therapy as possible causes.

Measured with immunoSEQ multiplex PCR; TCRdb has only the in-frame clones, and not every one. Here the sample spans almost 20,000 clones, 70% to 85% being singletons. This receptor was taken from a human donor with classical Hodgkin lymphoma. The sequencing used peripheral blood mononuclear cells (PBMCs), collected before the fourth cycle of nivolumab. The chain employs TRBV27 and TRBJ2-1; D possibly corresponds to TRBD2 (5 bases). CDR3 sequence: CASSPLAYSSYNEQFF. The DNA for the CDR3 is TGTGCCAGCAGTCCCTTAGCGTATAGCTCCTACAATGAGCAGTTCTTC.